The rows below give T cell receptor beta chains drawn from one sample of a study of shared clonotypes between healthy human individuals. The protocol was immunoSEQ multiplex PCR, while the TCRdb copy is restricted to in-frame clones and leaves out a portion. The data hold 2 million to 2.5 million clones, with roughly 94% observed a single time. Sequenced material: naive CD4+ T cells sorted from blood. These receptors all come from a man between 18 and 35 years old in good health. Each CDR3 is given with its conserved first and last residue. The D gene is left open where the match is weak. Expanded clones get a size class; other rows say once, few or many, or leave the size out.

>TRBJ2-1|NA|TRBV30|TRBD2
TGTAGGCGGGAGAAGACCGATGAGCAGTTCTTC
CRREKTDEQFF
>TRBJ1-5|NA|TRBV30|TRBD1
TGTGCCTGGAGCAAACCGGGACAGGGTTATAGCAATCAGCCCCAGCATTTT
CAWSKPGQGYSNQPQHF
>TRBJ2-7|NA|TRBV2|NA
TGTGCCAGCAGTGTACAAGGGACCTACGAGCAGTACTTC
CASSVQGTYEQYF
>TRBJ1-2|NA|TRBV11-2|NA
TGTGCCAGCAGCTTAGTGGGGGACCGGGGCTACACCTTC
CASSLVGDRGYTF
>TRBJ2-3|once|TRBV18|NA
TGTGCCAGCTCACCGCTCTACGGAAGCACAGATACGCAGTATTTT
CASSPLYGSTDTQYF
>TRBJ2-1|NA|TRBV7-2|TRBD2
TGTGCCAGCAGCTTATTCGGGGGGGCATACAATGAGCAGTTCTTC
CASSLFGGAYNEQFF
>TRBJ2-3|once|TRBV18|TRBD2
TGTGCCAGCGCCCCGGGACTAGCGGTCACAGATACGCAGTATTTT
CASAPGLAVTDTQYF
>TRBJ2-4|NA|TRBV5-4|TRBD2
TGTGCCAGCAGCTCCTGGGGAGCGGGAGGGCCTGGAAACATTCAGTACTTC
CASSSWGAGGPGNIQYF
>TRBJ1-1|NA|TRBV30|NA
TGTGCCTGGAGGCTCGGAGGGAGTGCTTTTCGGAACACTGAAGCTTTCTTT
CAWRLGGSAFRNTEAFF
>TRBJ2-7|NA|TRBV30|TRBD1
TGTGCCTGGAGTACAACAGGGGTGGAGCAGTACTTC
CAWSTTGVEQYF
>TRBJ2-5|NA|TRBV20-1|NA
TGCAGTGCTCGACGATCGGAGACCCAGTACTTC
CSARRSETQYF
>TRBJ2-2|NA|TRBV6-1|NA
TGTGCCAGCAAGGGCCATTATGGAAACACCGGGGAGCTGTTTTTT
CASKGHYGNTGELFF
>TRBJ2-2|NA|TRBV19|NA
TGTGCCAGTAGTACCGGGACACAGAACACCGGGGAGCTGTTTTTT
CASSTGTQNTGELFF
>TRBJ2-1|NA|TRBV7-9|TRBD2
TGTGCCAGCAGCTTAGTTCCTAGCGGGGAACACAATGAGCAGTTCTTC
CASSLVPSGEHNEQFF
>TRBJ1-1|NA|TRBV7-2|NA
TGTGCCAGCAGCCGGGAGGTTAACACTGAAGCTTTCTTT
CASSREVNTEAFF
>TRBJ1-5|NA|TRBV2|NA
TGTGCCAGCATGTCGGATCCGGGGGTGAGTCAGCCCCAGCATTTT
CASMSDPGVSQPQHF
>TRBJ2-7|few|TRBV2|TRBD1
TGTGCCAGCAGTGGGGGACAGGCAAGGTACTACGAGCAGTACTTC
CASSGGQARYYEQYF
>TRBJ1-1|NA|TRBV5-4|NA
TGTGCCAGCAGCTTGGGAGGGGGGAACACTGAAGCTTTCTTT
CASSLGGGNTEAFF
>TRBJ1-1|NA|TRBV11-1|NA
TGTGCCAGCAGCTTCTACATAAACACTGAAGCTTTCTTT
CASSFYINTEAFF
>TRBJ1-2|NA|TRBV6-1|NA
TGTGCCAGCAGTGACCGTTTAAGGGGCGCCCCTAACTATGGCTACACCTTC
CASSDRLRGAPNYGYTF
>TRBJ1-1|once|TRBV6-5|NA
TGTGCCAGCAGTTTGAGTGTACGGGGCGCTGAAGCTTTCTTT
CASSLSVRGAEAFF
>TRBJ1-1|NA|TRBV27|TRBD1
TGTGCCAGCAGTTTATATCATCCGGACAGGCATGAAGCTTTCTTT
CASSLYHPDRHEAFF
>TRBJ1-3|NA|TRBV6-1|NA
TGTGCCAGCAGTGAGGACGGGACTTCCTCTGGAAACACCATATATTTT
CASSEDGTSSGNTIYF
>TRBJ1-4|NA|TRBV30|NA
TGTGCCTGGAGTGTACGGGCAGGGAGGAATGAAAAACTGTTTTTT
CAWSVRAGRNEKLFF
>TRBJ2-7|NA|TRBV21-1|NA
TGTGCCAGCAGCAACACCAGGACCGACTTAACGCGCTACGAGCAGTACTTC
CASSNTRTDLTRYEQYF
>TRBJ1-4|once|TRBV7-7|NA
TGTGCTAGCAGCTTATGGCCACAGAATGTGTTTTTT
CASSLWPQNVFF
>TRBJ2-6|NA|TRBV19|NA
TGTGCCAGTAGTATGGGACAACCCTCTGGGGCCAACGTCCTGACTTTC
CASSMGQPSGANVLTF